Following are 7 T cell receptor beta chains from one sample sequenced in a study of blood T cell repertoires in COVID-19. Clones were sequenced by immunoSEQ multiplex PCR, and TCRdb holds only the in-frame ones, with some missing. The sample holds about 430,000 clones, roughly 90% seen once. Specimen: PBMCs or T cells enriched from blood (not recorded which). The receptors originated from a woman aged 25 to 39 with acute COVID-19.

V usage is TRBV7-3 and J usage is TRBJ2-3; TRBD2 agrees at 8 bases. This CDR3 has 16 amino acids. The V gene's germline CDR1 is SGHTA and CDR2 FQGTGA. J lost 0 bases, V lost 4 bases, and 6 bases had no gene match. DNA of the CDR3: TGTGCCAGCAGCTCCCGCGGGGGGCCTAGCACAGATACGCAGTATTTT. Translated: CASSSRGGPSTDTQYF.

The V gene is TRBV29-1, the J gene TRBJ2-7; 10 bases are shared with TRBD2. Losses at the gene ends were 3 bases for V and 4 bases for J; bases not matched to a gene: 6. The germline CDR1 and CDR2 sequences are SQVTM and ANQGSEA. The CDR3 spans 14 residues. Here the CDR3 reads CSVDLAGVGYEQYF. DNA of the CDR3: TGCAGCGTTGATCTAGCGGGGGTAGGATACGAGCAGTACTTC.

The rearrangement joins TRBV28 to TRBJ1-1, with a weak D call TRBD1 (5 bases). Trimming stripped 1 base from V and 4 bases from J, with 10 bases between. This CDR3 comprises 14 residues. Germline-derived CDR1 and CDR2 are MDHEN and SYDVKM. CDR3 nucleotide sequence: TGTGCCAGCAGTTTATCGGGGGTGGGCACTGAAGCTTTCTTT. This sequence encodes CASSLSGVGTEAFF.

The rearrangement links TRBV19 to TRBJ2-7, with a possible D match to TRBD1 (9 bases). The CDR3 contains 13 residues. V was clipped by 6 bases and J by 9 bases, with 18 bases between them. The germline V gene has CDR1 LNHDA and CDR2 SQIVND (reference sequence). Here the CDR3 DNA reads TGTGCCAGTAGAGAGACAGGGGGACTAGGGCAGTACTTC. Translated: CASRETGGLGQYF.

The chain couples TRBV27 to TRBJ1-4, with D possibly TRBD1 on 6 matching bases. V was cut by 7 bases and J by 1 base, with 10 bases left in between. The CDR3 sequence is 14 residues long. The germline CDR1 and CDR2 sequences are MNHEY and SMNVEV (reference sequence). Here the CDR3 DNA reads TGTGCCAGCAAAATCAGGGGAACTAATGAAAAACTGTTTTTT. This encodes CASKIRGTNEKLFF. Looking up the rest from reference TRBV27 and TRBJ1-4 gives the full variable domain: EAQVTQNPRYLITVTGKKLTVTCSQNMNHEYMSWYRQDPGLGLRQIYYSMNVEVTDKGDVPEGYKVSRKEKRNFPLILESPSPNQTSLYFCASKIRGTNEKLFFGSGTQLSVL.

The V call is TRBV29-1, the J call TRBJ1-2; TRBD1 aligns across 7 bases. This CDR3 is built from 14 residues. Germline values: CDR1 SQVTM, CDR2 ANQGSEA. The V gene end was trimmed by 4 bases and the J gene end by 1 base; junction bases not matched to a gene: 6. Here the CDR3 reads CSVGGTEDNYGYTF. CDR3 nucleotides: TGCAGCGTTGGAGGGACAGAGGATAACTATGGCTACACCTTC.

J is TRBJ2-2 and V is TRBV9, with 7 bases aligning to TRBD1. There are 16 residues in the CDR3. V gave up 1 base and J gave up 3 bases; unmatched junction bases: 6. In germline, CDR1 is SGDLS, CDR2 YYNGEE. CDR3 in amino acids: CASSVRQGVDTGELFF. The CDR3 DNA is TGTGCCAGCAGCGTACGGCAGGGGGTAGACACCGGGGAGCTGTTTTTT. Full variable domain (outside the CDR3, taken from reference TRBV9 and TRBJ2-2): DSGVTQTPKHLITATGQRVTLRCSPRSGDLSVYWYQQSLDQGLQFLIQYYNGEERAKGNILERFSAQQFPDLHSELNLSSLELGDSALYFCASSVRQGVDTGELFFGEGSRLTVL.